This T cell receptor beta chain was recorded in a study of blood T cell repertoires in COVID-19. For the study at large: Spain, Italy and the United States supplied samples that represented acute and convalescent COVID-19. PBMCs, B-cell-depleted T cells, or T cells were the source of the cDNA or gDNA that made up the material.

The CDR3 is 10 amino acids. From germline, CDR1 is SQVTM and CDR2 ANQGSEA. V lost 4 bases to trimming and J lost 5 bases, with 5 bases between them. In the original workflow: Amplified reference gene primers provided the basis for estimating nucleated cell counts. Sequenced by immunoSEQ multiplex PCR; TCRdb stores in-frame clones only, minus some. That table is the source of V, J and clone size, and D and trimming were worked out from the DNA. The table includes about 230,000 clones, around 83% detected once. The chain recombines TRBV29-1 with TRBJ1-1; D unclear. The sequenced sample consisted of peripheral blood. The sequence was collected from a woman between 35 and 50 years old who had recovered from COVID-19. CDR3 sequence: CSVVRTEAFF. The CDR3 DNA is TGCAGCGTTGTGAGGACTGAAGCTTTCTTT.